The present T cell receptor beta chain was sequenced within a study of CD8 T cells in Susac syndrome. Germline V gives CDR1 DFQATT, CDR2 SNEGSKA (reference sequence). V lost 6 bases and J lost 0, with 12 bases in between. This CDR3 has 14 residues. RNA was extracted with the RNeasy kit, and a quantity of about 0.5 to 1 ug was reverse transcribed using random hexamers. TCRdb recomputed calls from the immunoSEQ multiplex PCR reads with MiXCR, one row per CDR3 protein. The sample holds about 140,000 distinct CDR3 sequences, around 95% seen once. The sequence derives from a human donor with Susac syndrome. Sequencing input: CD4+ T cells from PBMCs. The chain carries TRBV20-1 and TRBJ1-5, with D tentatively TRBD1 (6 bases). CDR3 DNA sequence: TGCAGTGCGACGGACAGAGATAGCAATCAGCCCCAGCATTTT. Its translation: CSATDRDSNQPQHF.